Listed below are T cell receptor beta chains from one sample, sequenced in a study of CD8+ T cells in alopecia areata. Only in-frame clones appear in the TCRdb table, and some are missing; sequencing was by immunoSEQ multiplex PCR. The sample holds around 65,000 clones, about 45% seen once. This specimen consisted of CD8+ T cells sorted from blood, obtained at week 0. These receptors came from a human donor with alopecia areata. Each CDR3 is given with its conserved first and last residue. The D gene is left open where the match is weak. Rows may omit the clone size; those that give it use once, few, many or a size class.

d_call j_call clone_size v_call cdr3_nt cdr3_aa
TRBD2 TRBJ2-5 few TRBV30 TGTGCCTGGAGTGCCCGGTGGGCTAGCGGGACACCTCCGATAGAGACCCAGTACTTC CAWSARWASGTPPIETQYF
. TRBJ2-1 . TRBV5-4 TGTGCCAGCAGCTTGCAGCTTAGCTCCTACAATGAGCAGTTCTTC CASSLQLSSYNEQFF
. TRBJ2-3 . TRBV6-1 TGTGCCAGCAGTGAACTCTTGATGCATACGCAGTATTTT CASSELLMHTQYF
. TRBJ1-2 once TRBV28 TGTGCCAGCAGTCTAGGGACCTCTGGCTACACCTTC CASSLGTSGYTF
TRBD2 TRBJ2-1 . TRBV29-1 TGCAGCGTTGTGGGGAGGGCTGGTGAGCAGTTCTTC CSVVGRAGEQFF
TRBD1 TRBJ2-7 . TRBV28 TGTGCCAGCATGGACAGGACAAGCTCCTACGAGCAGTACTTC CASMDRTSSYEQYF
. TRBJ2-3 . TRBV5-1 TGCGCCAGCAGCTTGGGGCGGGACCCCTCCACAGATACGCAGTATTTT CASSLGRDPSTDTQYF
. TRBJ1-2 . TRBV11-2 TGTGCCAGCAGCTTAGAGGCAGGGGCTAACTATGGCTACACCTTC CASSLEAGANYGYTF
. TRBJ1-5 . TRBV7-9 TGTGCCAGCAGCCAAGGGTTGGGTAATCAGCCCCAGCATTTT CASSQGLGNQPQHF
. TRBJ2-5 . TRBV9 TGTGCCAGCAGCCCGTGGGGGCAACAGGAGACCCAGTACTTC CASSPWGQQETQYF
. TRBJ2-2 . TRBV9 TGTGCCAGCAGCGTAGCTCACCTGCCAGGGGGGTACACCGGGGAGCTGTTTTTT CASSVAHLPGGYTGELFF
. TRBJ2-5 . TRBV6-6 TGTGCCAGCAGTTACTCGTTCGCACTGAAGGAGGAGACCCAGTACTTC CASSYSFALKEETQYF
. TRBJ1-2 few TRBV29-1 TGCAGCGTTCAAGGCGAAGAAGACATTTCTTGGAACTATGGCTACACCTTC CSVQGEEDISWNYGYTF
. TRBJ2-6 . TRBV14 TGTGCCAGCAGCCAAAGGGGAGCAGGCCCTTCTGGGGCCAACGTCCTGACTTTC CASSQRGAGPSGANVLTF
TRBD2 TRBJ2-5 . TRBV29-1 TGCAGCGCCACCAGACTAGCGGGAAACCAAGAGACCCAGTACTTC CSATRLAGNQETQYF
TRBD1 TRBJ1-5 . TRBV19 TGTGCCAGTAGTCTCTCACAGGGGGCCATACAGCCCCAGCATTTT CASSLSQGAIQPQHF
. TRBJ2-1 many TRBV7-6 TGTGCCAGCAGCTTAGTGGTTGGGACTTCCCTTAATGAGCAGTTCTTC CASSLVVGTSLNEQFF
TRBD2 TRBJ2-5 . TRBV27 TGTGCCAGCAGTTCTCAAGTTAGAGGACTAGCGGGGGAACAAGAGACCCAGTACTTC CASSSQVRGLAGEQETQYF
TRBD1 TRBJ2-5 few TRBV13 TGTGCCAGCAGCCAAGGGGACAGTGAAGAGACCCAGTACTTC CASSQGDSEETQYF
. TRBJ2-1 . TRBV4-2 TGTGCCAGCAGCCAAGGTGACAATGAGCAGTTCTTC CASSQGDNEQFF
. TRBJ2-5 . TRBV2 TGTGCCAGCAGCCAGGACAGAGCCCAAGAGACCCAGTACTTC CASSQDRAQETQYF
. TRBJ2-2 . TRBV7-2 TGTGCCAGCAGCCCCCGGACTTCACTGAACACCGGGGAGCTGTTTTTT CASSPRTSLNTGELFF
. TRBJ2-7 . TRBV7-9 TGTGCCAGCAGCCCCCCCGGGACATCCTACGAGCAGTACTTC CASSPPGTSYEQYF
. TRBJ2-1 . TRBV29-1 TGCAGCGTTGAAGATGGGGAGTATGAGCAGTTCTTC CSVEDGEYEQFF